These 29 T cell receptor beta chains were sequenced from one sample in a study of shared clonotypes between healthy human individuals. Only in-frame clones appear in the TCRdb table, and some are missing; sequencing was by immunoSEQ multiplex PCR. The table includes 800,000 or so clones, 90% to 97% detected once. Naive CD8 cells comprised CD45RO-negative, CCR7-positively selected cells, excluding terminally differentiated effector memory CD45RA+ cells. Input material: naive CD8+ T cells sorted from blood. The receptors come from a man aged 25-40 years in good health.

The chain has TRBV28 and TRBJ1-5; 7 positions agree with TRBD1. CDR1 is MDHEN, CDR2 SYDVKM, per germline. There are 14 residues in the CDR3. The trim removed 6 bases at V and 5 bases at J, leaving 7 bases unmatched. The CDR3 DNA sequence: TGTGCCAGCAGGACAGGACAGGCCTATCAGCCCCAGCATTTT. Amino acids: CASRTGQAYQPQHF.

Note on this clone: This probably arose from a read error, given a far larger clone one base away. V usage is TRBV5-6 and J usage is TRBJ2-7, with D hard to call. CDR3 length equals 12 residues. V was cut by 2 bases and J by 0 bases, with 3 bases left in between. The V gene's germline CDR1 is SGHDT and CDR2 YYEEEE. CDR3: CASSFVSYEQYF. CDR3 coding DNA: TGTGCCAGCAGCTTCGTCTCCTACGAGCAGTACTTC.

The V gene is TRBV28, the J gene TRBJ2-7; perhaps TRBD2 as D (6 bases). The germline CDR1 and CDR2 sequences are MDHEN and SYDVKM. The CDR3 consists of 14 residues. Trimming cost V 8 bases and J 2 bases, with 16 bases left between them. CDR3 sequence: CASLGGTRTYEQYF. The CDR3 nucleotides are TGTGCCAGCCTTGGGGGGACGCGGACCTACGAGCAGTACTTC. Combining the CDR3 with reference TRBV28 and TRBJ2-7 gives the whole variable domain DVKVTQSSRYLVKRTGEKVFLECVQDMDHENMFWYRQDPGLGLRLIYFSYDVKMKEKGDIPEGYSVSREKKERFSLILESASTNQTSMYLCASLGGTRTYEQYFGPGTRLTVT.

In DNA, the CDR3 is TGTGCCAGCAGCCTTAGCAAATGGGGGCGGGAGGACGAGCAGTACTTC. Encoded protein: CASSLSKWGREDEQYF. The genes are TRBV14 and TRBJ2-7; TRBD2 aligns across 8 bases. V lost 4 bases and J lost 5; bases outside the gene matches: 13. The CDR3 extends over 16 amino acids. The germline CDR1 and CDR2 sequences are SGHDN and FVKESK.

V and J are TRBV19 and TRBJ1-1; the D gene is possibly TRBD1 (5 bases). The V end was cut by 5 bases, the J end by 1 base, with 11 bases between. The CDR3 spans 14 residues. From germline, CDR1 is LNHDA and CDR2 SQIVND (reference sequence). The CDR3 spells CASSAVGENTEAFF. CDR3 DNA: TGTGCCAGTAGTGCGGTAGGGGAGAACACTGAAGCTTTCTTT. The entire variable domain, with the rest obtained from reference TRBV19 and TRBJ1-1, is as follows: DGGITQSPKYLFRKEGQNVTLSCEQNLNHDAMYWYRQDPGQGLRLIYYSQIVNDFQKGDIAEGYSVSREKKESFPLTVTSAQKNPTAFYLCASSAVGENTEAFFGQGTRLTVV.

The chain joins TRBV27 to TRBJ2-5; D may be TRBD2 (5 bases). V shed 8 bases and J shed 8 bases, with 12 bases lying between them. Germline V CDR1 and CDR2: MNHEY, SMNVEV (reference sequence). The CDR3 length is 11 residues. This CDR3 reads CASGLGGTQYF. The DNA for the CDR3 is TGTGCCAGCGGCCTAGGAGGAACCCAGTACTTC.

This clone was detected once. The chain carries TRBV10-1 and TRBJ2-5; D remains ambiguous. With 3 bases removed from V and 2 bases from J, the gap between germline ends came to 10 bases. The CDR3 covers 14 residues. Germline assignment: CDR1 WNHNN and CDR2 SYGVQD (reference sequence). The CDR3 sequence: CASSDRLGQETQYF. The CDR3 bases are TGCGCCAGCAGTGACCGCCTAGGGCAAGAGACCCAGTACTTC.

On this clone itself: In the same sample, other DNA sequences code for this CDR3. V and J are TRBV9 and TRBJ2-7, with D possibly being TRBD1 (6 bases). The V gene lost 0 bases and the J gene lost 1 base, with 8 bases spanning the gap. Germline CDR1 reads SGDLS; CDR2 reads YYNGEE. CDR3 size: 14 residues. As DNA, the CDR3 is TGTGCCAGCAGCGTAGGGACAGCTTCCTACGAGCAGTACTTC. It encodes CASSVGTASYEQYF. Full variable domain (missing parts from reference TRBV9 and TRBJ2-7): DSGVTQTPKHLITATGQRVTLRCSPRSGDLSVYWYQQSLDQGLQFLIQYYNGEERAKGNILERFSAQQFPDLHSELNLSSLELGDSALYFCASSVGTASYEQYFGPGTRLTVT.

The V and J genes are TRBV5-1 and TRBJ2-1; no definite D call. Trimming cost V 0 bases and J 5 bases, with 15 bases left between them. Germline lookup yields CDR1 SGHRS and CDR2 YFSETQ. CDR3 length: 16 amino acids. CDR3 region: CASSLGPGTENNEQFF. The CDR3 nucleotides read TGCGCCAGCAGCTTGGGCCCCGGCACAGAAAACAATGAGCAGTTCTTC.

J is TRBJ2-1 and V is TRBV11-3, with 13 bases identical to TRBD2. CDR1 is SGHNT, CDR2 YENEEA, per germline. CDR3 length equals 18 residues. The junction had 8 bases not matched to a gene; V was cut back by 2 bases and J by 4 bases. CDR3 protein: CASSLQLPGLAGYNEQFF. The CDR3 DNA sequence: TGTGCCAGCAGCTTACAGCTCCCGGGACTAGCGGGATACAATGAGCAGTTCTTC.

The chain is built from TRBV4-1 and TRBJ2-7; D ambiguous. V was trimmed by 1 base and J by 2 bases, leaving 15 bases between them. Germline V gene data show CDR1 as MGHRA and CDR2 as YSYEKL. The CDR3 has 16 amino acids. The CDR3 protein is CASSQVVGGKAYEQYF. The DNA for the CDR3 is TGCGCCAGCAGCCAAGTTGTCGGCGGAAAGGCCTACGAGCAGTACTTC.

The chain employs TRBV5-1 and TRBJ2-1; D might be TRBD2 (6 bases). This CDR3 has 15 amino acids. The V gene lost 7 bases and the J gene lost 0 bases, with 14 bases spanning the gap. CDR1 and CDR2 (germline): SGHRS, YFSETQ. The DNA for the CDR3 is TGCGCCAGCGCACTAGCTCTGGGCTCCTACAATGAGCAGTTCTTC. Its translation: CASALALGSYNEQFF.

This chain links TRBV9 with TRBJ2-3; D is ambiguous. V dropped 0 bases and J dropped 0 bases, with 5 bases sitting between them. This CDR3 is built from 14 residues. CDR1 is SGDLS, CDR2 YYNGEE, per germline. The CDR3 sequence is CASSVVPSTDTQYF. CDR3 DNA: TGTGCCAGCAGCGTAGTCCCGAGCACAGATACGCAGTATTTT.

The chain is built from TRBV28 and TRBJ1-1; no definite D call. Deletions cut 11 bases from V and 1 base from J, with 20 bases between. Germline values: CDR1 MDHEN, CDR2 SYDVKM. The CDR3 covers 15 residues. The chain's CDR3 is CALQILGQSNTEAFF. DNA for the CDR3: TGTGCCCTCCAAATTCTCGGGCAGTCGAACACTGAAGCTTTCTTT.

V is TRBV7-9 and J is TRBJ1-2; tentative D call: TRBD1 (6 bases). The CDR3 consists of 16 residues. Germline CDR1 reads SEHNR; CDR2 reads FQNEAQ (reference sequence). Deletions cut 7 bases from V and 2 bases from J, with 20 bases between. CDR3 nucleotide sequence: TGTGCCAGCACCCCCCGGTTGGACGGGACAAACTATGGCTACACCTTC. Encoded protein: CASTPRLDGTNYGYTF.

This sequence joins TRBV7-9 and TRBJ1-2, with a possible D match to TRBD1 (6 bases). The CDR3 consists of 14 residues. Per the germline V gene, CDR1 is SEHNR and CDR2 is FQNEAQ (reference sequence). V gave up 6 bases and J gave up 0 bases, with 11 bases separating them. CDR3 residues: CASSSGTTNYGYTF. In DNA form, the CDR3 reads TGTGCCAGCAGTTCAGGGACAACTAACTATGGCTACACCTTC.

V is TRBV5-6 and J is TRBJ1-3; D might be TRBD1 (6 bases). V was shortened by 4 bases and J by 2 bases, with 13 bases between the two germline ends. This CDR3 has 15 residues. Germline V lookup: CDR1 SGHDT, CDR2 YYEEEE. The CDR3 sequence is CASSMGASPGNTIYF. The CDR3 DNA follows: TGTGCCAGCAGCATGGGGGCCTCTCCTGGAAACACCATATATTTT.

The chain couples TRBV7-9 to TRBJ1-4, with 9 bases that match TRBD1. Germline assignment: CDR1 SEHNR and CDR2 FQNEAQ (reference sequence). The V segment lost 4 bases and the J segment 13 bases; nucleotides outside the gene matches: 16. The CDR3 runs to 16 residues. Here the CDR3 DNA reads TGTGCCAGCAGCTCCGCTGTCGGGACAGGGATCATAAGACTGTTTTTT. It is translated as CASSSAVGTGIIRLFF.

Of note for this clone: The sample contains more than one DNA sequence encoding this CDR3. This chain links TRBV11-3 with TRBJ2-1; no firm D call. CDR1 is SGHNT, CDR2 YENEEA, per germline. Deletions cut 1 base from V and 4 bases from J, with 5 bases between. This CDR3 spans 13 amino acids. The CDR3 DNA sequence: TGTGCCAGCAGCTTAGGCCAGTACAATGAGCAGTTCTTC. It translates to CASSLGQYNEQFF. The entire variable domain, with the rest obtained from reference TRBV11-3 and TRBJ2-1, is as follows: EAGVVQSPRYKIIEKKQPVAFWCNPISGHNTLYWYLQNLGQGPELLIRYENEEAVDDSQLPKDRFSAERLKGVDSTLKIQPAELGDSAVYLCASSLGQYNEQFFGPGTRLTVL.

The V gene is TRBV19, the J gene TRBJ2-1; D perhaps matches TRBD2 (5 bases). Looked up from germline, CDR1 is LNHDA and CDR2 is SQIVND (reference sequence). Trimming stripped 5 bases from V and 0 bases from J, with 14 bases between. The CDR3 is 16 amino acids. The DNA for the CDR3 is TGTGCCAGTAGTGTCGGACTTCGAAGCTCCTACAATGAGCAGTTCTTC. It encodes CASSVGLRSSYNEQFF.

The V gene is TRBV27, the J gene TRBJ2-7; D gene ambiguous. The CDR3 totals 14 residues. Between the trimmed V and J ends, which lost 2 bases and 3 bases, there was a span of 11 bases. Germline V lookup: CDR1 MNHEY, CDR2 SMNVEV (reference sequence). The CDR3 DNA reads TGTGCCAGCAGTTTAAGGTCAGAGCTCTACGAGCAGTACTTC. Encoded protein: CASSLRSELYEQYF.

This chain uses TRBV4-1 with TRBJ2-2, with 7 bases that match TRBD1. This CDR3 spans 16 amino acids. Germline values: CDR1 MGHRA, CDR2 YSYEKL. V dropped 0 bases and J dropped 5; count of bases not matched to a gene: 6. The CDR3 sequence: CASSQDLEDRTGELFF. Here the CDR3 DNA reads TGCGCCAGCAGCCAAGATCTTGAGGACAGGACCGGGGAGCTGTTTTTT.

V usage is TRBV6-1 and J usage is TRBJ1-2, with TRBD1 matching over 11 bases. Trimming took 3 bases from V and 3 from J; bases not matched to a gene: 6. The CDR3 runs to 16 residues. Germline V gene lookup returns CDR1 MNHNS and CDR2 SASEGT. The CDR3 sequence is CASSDHPGQGDYGYTF. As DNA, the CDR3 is TGTGCCAGCAGTGACCACCCGGGACAGGGGGACTATGGCTACACCTTC.

CDR3 bases: TGTGCCAGCAGCTTAGCGGGGGGACAAAACGAAGCTTTCTTT. As protein: CASSLAGGQNEAFF. The chain recombines TRBV7-9 with TRBJ1-1, with a weak D call TRBD1 (6 bases). Trimming cost V 0 bases and J 8 bases, with 13 bases left between them. In germline, CDR1 is SEHNR, CDR2 FQNEAQ (reference sequence). CDR3 length: 14 residues.

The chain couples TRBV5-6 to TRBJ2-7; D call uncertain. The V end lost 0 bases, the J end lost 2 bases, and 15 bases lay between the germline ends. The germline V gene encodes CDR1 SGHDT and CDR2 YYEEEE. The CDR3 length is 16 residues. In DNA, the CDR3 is TGTGCCAGCAGCTTGGTTCTGGGCGCTTATCCCTACGAGCAGTACTTC. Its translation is CASSLVLGAYPYEQYF.

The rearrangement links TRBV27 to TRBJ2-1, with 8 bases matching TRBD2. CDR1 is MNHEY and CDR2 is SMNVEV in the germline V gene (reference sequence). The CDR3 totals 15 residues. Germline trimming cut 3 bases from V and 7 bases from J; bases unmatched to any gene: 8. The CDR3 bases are TGTGCCAGCAGTTTGTCGGGAGGGCCCTCAAATGAGCAGTTCTTC. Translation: CASSLSGGPSNEQFF.

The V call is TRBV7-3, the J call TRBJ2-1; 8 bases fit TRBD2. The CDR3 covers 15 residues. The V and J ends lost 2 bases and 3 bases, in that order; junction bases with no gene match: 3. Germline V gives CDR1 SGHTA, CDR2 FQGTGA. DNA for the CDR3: TGTGCCAGCAGCTTACGAAGCGGGAGCTACAATGAGCAGTTCTTC. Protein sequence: CASSLRSGSYNEQFF.

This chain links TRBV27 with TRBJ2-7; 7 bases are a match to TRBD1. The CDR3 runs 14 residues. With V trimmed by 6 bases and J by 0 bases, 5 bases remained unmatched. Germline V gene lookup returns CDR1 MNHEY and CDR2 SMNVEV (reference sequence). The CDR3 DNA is TGTGCCAGCAGCCGCTGGGACAGCTCCTACGAGCAGTACTTC. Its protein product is CASSRWDSSYEQYF.

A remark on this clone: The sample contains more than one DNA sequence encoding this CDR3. CDR3 residues: CASSLEASGSYEQYF. For the CDR3, the DNA is TGTGCCAGCAGCTTAGAAGCTAGCGGGAGTTACGAGCAGTACTTC. The chain employs TRBV7-6 and TRBJ2-7, with 10 bases matching TRBD2. Germline assignment: CDR1 SGHVS and CDR2 FNYEAQ. The CDR3 length is 15 residues. The trim removed 1 base at V and 4 bases at J, leaving 4 bases unmatched.